These T cell receptor beta chains were read from a single sample in a study of T-cell reconstitution after alpha-beta-depleted transplantation in children. TCRdb redid the calling of the PCR reads with MiXCR, one entry per CDR3 protein. The sample lists tens of thousands of distinct CDR3 sequences; 4.9% were seen once. The sample was PBMCs, mostly from graft donor cells, taken 180 days after TCRalphabeta/CD19-depleted stem cell transplant. Receptors originate from a boy in the first two years of life who had a stem cell transplant for acute myeloid leukemia, so the T cells may come from the graft donor. CDR3s include the opening cysteine and the closing phenylalanine or tryptophan. The D gene is left open where the match is weak. Where a row states a size, it is once, few, many or the class of an expanded clone; other rows omit it.

CDR3aa	CDR3nt	d_gene	abundance	v_gene	j_gene
CASRGGLTEETQYF	TGTGCCAGCAGAGGCGGGTTGACGGAAGAGACCCAGTACTTC	-	many	TRBV6-5	TRBJ2-5
CASAGQNNQPQHF	TGTGCCAGCGCGGGACAGAACAATCAGCCCCAGCATTTT	TRBD1	many	TRBV6-1	TRBJ1-5
CSARVGTFDKNIQYF	TGCAGTGCTAGAGTTGGGACTTTCGACAAAAACATTCAGTACTTC	-	many	TRBV20-1	TRBJ2-4
CSARDAAGDGDTQYF	TGCAGTGCCAGAGACGCGGCAGGGGATGGAGATACGCAGTATTTT	-	medium-sized	TRBV20-1	TRBJ2-3
CASSTGTVNTDTQYF	TGCGCCAGCAGCACCGGGACAGTCAACACAGATACGCAGTATTTT	TRBD1	many	TRBV5-1	TRBJ2-3
CASSSPGVANYGYTF	TGTGCCAGCAGTAGCCCGGGGGTAGCTAACTATGGCTACACCTTC	-	many	TRBV12-3/TRBV12-4	TRBJ1-2
CASSQSRLEVGEQYF	TGTGCCAGCAGCCAATCTCGACTAGAGGTAGGGGAGCAGTACTTC	-	many	TRBV3-1	TRBJ2-7
CSARVDSVLYNEQFF	TGCAGTGCTAGAGTGGACAGTGTCCTCTACAATGAGCAGTTCTTC	-	many	TRBV20-1	TRBJ2-1
CASSLPGTGIDTQYF	TGTGCCAGCAGTCTTCCCGGGACTGGTATAGATACGCAGTATTTT	-	many	TRBV6-1	TRBJ2-3
CASGKDANTGELFF	TGTGCTAGTGGCAAAGACGCGAACACCGGGGAGCTGTTTTTT	-	many	TRBV12-5	TRBJ2-2
CASSLAAGEYTDTQYF	TGTGCCAGCAGCTTGGCCGCGGGGGAGTACACAGATACGCAGTATTTT	TRBD2	-	TRBV5-4	TRBJ2-3
CASSLGDTALSGANVLTF	TGTGCCAGCAGCTTAGGGGACACGGCCCTCTCTGGGGCCAACGTCCTGACTTTC	-	-	TRBV11-1	TRBJ2-6
CASSPQGIRGSTGELFF	TGCGCCAGCAGCCCACAGGGGATTAGAGGGAGCACCGGGGAGCTGTTTTTT	TRBD1	many	TRBV5-1	TRBJ2-2
CSARAGPSYEQYF	TGCAGTGCTAGGGCGGGGCCCTCCTACGAGCAGTACTTC	-	many	TRBV20-1	TRBJ2-7
CASSLGVDQYF	TGTGCCAGCAGCTTGGGGGTTGATCAGTACTTC	-	many	TRBV7-9	TRBJ2-4
CASSERSWTGGSQPQHF	TGTGCCAGCAGTGAGCGATCCTGGACAGGGGGCAGCCAGCCCCAGCATTTT	TRBD1	many	TRBV12-3/TRBV12-4	TRBJ1-5
CASSADRPYQPQHF	TGTGCCAGCAGTGCTGACCGACCTTATCAGCCCCAGCATTTT	-	many	TRBV12-3/TRBV12-4	TRBJ1-5
CASSLAAGYEKLFF	TGCGCCAGCAGCTTGGCAGCAGGTTATGAAAAACTGTTTTTT	-	many	TRBV5-1	TRBJ1-4
CASSLSSPYEQYF	TGTGCCAGCAGTTTAAGTAGCCCCTACGAGCAGTACTTC	-	many	TRBV12-3/TRBV12-4	TRBJ2-7
CASSLAYQPQHF	TGTGCCAGCAGTTTGGCATATCAGCCCCAGCATTTT	-	many	TRBV28	TRBJ1-5
CSAGQGAPDTQYF	TGCAGTGCTGGACAGGGGGCCCCGGATACGCAGTATTTT	TRBD1	few	TRBV20-1	TRBJ2-3
CATSRVAEYNSPLHF	TGTGCCACCAGCAGAGTGGCGGAATATAATTCACCCCTCCACTTT	-	many	TRBV15	TRBJ1-6
CASREDSNQPQHF	TGTGCCAGCAGAGAAGACAGCAATCAGCCCCAGCATTTT	-	many	TRBV12-3/TRBV12-4	TRBJ1-5
CASGPEGGQIYNEQFF	TGTGCCAGCGGCCCCGAAGGAGGACAGATCTACAATGAGCAGTTCTTC	-	-	TRBV4-2	TRBJ2-1
CSSMGDRNSGNTIYF	TGCAGTTCGATGGGAGACAGGAACTCTGGAAACACCATATATTTT	-	many	TRBV20-1	TRBJ1-3
CSASYHGYEQYF	TGCAGTGCTAGTTACCACGGCTACGAGCAGTACTTC	-	many	TRBV20-1	TRBJ2-7
CASSQLPTGKREKLFF	TGCGCCAGCAGCCAGCTACCTACAGGGAAGCGCGAAAAACTGTTTTTT	-	many	TRBV4-1	TRBJ1-4
CASSLEDSDEQFF	TGTGCCAGCAGCTTAGAGGACAGCGATGAGCAGTTCTTC	-	many	TRBV7-9	TRBJ2-1
CASTSLQGRGNQPQHF	TGTGCCAGCACCTCCTTACAGGGAAGGGGCAATCAGCCCCAGCATTTT	-	-	TRBV5-4	TRBJ1-5
CASSPPGPSTYEQYF	TGTGCCAGCAGTCCGCCGGGCCCAAGCACCTACGAGCAGTACTTC	-	many	TRBV12-3/TRBV12-4	TRBJ2-7
CASSLGGRGGLPDTQYF	TGTGCCAGCAGCTTAGGGGGCAGGGGGGGCCTCCCAGATACGCAGTATTTT	-	many	TRBV7-2	TRBJ2-3
CASSLRFESLKLEKLFF	TGTGCCAGCAGTTTAAGATTCGAAAGCCTTAAACTGGAAAAACTGTTTTTT	-	many	TRBV27	TRBJ1-4
CASSFGGNKGNQPQHF	TGTGCCAGCAGCTTTGGGGGAAACAAGGGGAATCAGCCCCAGCATTTT	-	many	TRBV7-9	TRBJ1-5
CAWSVGSSSQETQYF	TGTGCCTGGAGTGTAGGTAGTAGTTCTCAAGAGACCCAGTACTTC	-	many	TRBV30	TRBJ2-5
CAISDMGYEQYF	TGTGCCATCAGTGACATGGGGTACGAGCAGTACTTC	-	many	TRBV10-3	TRBJ2-7
CAWSEQGYEQYF	TGTGCCTGGAGTGAACAGGGCTACGAGCAGTACTTC	-	many	TRBV30	TRBJ2-7
CASSFWGANVLTF	TGTGCCAGCAGTTTCTGGGGGGCCAACGTCCTGACTTTC	-	many	TRBV27	TRBJ2-6